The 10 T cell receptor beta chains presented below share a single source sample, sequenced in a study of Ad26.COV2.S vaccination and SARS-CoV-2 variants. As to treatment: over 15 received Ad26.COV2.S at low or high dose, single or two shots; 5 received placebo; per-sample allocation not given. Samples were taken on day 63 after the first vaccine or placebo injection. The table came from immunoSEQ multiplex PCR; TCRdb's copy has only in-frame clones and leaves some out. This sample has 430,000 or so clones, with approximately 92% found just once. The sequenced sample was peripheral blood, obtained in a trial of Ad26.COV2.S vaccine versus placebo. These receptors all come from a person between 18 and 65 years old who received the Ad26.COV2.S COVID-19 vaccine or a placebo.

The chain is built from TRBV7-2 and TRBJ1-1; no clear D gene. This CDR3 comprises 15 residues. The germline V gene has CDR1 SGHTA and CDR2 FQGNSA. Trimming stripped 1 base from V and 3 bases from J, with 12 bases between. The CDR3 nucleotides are TGTGCCAGCAGCTTAGTTTGGGCCGCGCACACTGAAGCTTTCTTT. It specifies CASSLVWAAHTEAFF.

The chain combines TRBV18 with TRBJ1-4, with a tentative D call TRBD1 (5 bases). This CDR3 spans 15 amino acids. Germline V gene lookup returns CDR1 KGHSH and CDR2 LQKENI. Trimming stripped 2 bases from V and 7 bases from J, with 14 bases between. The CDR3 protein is CASSPMGESGEKLFF. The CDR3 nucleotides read TGTGCCAGCTCACCAATGGGGGAGAGCGGTGAAAAACTGTTTTTT.

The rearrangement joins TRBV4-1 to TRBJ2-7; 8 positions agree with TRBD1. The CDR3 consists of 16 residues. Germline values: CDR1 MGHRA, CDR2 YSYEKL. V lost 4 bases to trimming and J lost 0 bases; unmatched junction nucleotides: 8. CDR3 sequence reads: CASSRSGGAGSYEQYF. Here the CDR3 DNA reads TGCGCCAGCAGCCGATCAGGGGGCGCGGGCTCCTACGAGCAGTACTTC.

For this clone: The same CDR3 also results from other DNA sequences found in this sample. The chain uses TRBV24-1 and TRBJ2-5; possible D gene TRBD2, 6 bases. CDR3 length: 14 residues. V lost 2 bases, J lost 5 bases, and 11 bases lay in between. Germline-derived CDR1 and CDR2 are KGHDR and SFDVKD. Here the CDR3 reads CATSDSLAGETQYF. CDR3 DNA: TGTGCCACCAGTGATTCCTTGGCGGGGGAGACCCAGTACTTC.

DNA for the CDR3: TGTGCCAGCAGTGAATGGGTCCGGGGGGCAGGTGAGCAGTTCTTC. It yields the protein CASSEWVRGAGEQFF. The chain links TRBV2 to TRBJ2-1; TRBD2 is a possible D gene (7 bases). V dropped 2 bases and J dropped 9 bases, with 17 bases sitting between them. The CDR3 spans 15 residues. Germline CDR1 is SNHLY and CDR2 is FYNNEI.

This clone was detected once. CDR3: CASSLGLAGAYEQYV. The CDR3 region has the DNA TGTGCCAGCAGCTTAGGCCTAGCGGGGGCCTACGAGCAGTACGTC. The V and J genes are TRBV11-2 and TRBJ2-7; 10 bases fit TRBD2. CDR1 is SGHAT and CDR2 is FQNNGV in the germline V gene. CDR3 size: 15 residues. V shed 1 base, J shed 2 bases, and the junction held 2 bases outside the gene matches.

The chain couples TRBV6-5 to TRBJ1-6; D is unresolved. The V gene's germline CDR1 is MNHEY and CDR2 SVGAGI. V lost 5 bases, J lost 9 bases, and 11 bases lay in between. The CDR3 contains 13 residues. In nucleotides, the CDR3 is TGTGCCAGCAGTCGCGCGGTTGGTTCACCCCTCCACTTT. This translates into CASSRAVGSPLHF.

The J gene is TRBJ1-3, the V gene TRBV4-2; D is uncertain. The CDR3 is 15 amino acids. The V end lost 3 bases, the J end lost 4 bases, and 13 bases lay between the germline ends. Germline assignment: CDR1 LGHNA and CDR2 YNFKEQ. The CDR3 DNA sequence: TGTGCCAGCAGCCACTCTATTAGAAGCGGAAACACCATATATTTT. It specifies CASSHSIRSGNTIYF.

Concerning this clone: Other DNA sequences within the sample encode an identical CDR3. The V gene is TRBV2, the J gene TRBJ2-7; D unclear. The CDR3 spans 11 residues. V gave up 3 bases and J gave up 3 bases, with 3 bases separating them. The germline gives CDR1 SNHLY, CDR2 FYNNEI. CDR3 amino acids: CASSDSYEQYF. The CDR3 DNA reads TGTGCCAGCAGTGACAGCTACGAGCAGTACTTC.

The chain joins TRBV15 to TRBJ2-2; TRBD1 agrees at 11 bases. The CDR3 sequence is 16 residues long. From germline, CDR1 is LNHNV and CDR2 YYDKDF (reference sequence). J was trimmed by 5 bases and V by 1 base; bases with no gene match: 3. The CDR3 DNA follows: TGTGCCACCAGCAGAGTCCGGGACAGGGGGACCGGGGAGCTGTTTTTT. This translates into CATSRVRDRGTGELFF. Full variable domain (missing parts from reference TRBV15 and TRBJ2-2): DAMVIQNPRYQVTQFGKPVTLSCSQTLNHNVMYWYQQKSSQAPKLLFHYYDKDFNNEADTPDNFQSRRPNTSFCFLDIRSPGLGDTAMYLCATSRVRDRGTGELFFGEGSRLTVL.